This T cell receptor (beta chain) appears in the sequencing data of a study of glioma-infiltrating T cells after dendritic cell vaccination. Study at large: Dendritic cells derived from monocytes and pulsed with autologous tumor lysate formed the vaccine.

The CDR3 totals 13 residues. From germline, CDR1 is LGHNA and CDR2 YSLEER. V lost 3 bases and J 5 bases, leaving 9 bases between the germline ends. The primer mix had 60 V beta and 13 J beta primers. The repertoire was sequenced with immunoSEQ multiplex PCR; TCRdb's copy has only in-frame clones and lacks some. The table lists about 99,000 clones, roughly 76% of them singletons. The V call is TRBV4-3, the J call TRBJ2-3; D might be TRBD2 (6 bases). The receptor comes from a human donor with glioblastoma. The sequencing here drew on blood, taken before dendritic cell vaccination. As DNA, the CDR3 is TGCGCCAGCAGCCATGCGGGGCGAGATACGCAGTATTTT. Translation gives CASSHAGRDTQYF.